This T cell receptor beta chain is drawn from a study of control samples from healthy donors and cancer patients. Trimming left V 3 bases short and J 1 base short, with 21 bases between. There are 17 residues in the CDR3. The germline gives CDR1 SQVTM, CDR2 ANQGSEA. Some clones are missing from TCRdb's copy, which holds only in-frame ones; the method was immunoSEQ multiplex PCR. The sample holds about 170,000 clones, approximately 92% seen once. The origin of this receptor is a woman aged 55-70 years in good health. Sequencing was done on a sample of blood. V gene TRBV29-1 combines with J gene TRBJ2-5; D may correspond to TRBD1 or TRBD2 (6 bases each). The CDR3 loop is CSVEKLRRGAAQETQYF. As DNA, the CDR3 is TGCAGCGTTGAGAAACTTCGAAGGGGGGCGGCCCAAGAGACCCAGTACTTC.